This T cell receptor beta chain was found in a study of T-cell memory formation after mild COVID-19. On the study more broadly: TCR clusters showed largely donor specificity.

The CDR3 contains 15 residues. The germline V and J ends were trimmed by 6 bases and 1 base, with 13 bases remaining between them. Germline V lookup: CDR1 MNHEY, CDR2 SVGEGT. On this clonotype itself: No antigen is known for it.

From the 5' RACE reads, TCRdb called clonotypes with MiXCR, one entry per CDR3 protein. The top ten clones hold 22% of a sample with roughly 300,000 distinct CDR3 sequences, roughly 13% of them seen once. Study-wide findings and caveats: Cross-reactive memory appears to have joined, as suggested by some responding clones showing up in pre-infection memory. Mostly located in CM and EM were contracting CD4+ clones, with contracting CD8+ clones located in EMRA. Second-wave clones that peaked on day 37 lacked confirmed SARS-CoV-2 specificity.

This TCR derives from a man younger than 35 who had mild COVID-19 (a few samples of this study predate the infection). Cell type and time point are not known. V is TRBV6-2 or TRBV6-3 and J is TRBJ2-1, with D tentatively TRBD2 (6 bases). Specimen: PBMCs or a T cell subset sorted from them (not recorded which). The CDR3 bases are TGTGCCAGCAGACGGATCGCGGGGTCCTACAATGAGCAGTTCTTC. It yields the protein CASRRIAGSYNEQFF.